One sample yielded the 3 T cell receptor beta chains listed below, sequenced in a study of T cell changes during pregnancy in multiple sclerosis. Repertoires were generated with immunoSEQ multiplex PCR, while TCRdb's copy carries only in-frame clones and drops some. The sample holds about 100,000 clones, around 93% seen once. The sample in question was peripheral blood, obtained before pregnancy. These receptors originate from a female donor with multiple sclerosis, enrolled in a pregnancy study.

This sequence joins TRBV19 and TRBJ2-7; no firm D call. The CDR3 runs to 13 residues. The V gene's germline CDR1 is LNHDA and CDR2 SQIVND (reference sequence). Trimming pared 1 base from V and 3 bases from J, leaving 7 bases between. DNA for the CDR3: TGTGCCAGTAGTATAGGAACAGACTACGAGCAGTACTTC. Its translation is CASSIGTDYEQYF.

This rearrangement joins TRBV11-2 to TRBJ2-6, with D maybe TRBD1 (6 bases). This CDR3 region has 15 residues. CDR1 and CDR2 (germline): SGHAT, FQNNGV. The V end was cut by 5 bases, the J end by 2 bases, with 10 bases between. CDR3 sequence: CASSDPGAGANVLTF. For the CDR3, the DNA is TGTGCCAGCAGCGATCCAGGGGCTGGGGCCAACGTCCTGACTTTC.

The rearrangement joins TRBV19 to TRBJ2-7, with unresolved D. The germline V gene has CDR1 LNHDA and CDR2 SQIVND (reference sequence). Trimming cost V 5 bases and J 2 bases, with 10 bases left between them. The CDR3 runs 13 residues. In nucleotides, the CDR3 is TGTGCCAGTAGTTTTGCAGGCCCCTACGAGCAGTACTTC. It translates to CASSFAGPYEQYF.